What follows are 18 T cell receptor beta chains derived from one specimen sequenced in a study of CD8 T cells in Susac syndrome. It was with random hexamers that roughly 0.45 to 1 ug RNA was reverse transcribed. A single record per CDR3 protein comes from TCRdb applying MiXCR to the immunoSEQ multiplex PCR reads. The repertoire holds 100,000 to 150,000 distinct CDR3 sequences, with around 92% as singletons. Sequencing was done on a sample of CD4+ T cells from PBMCs. The receptors were sampled from a human donor with multiple sclerosis.

J is TRBJ1-2 and V is TRBV30; D unclear. The CDR3 runs to 13 residues. Deletions cut 4 bases from V and 7 bases from J, with 16 bases between. Germline V CDR1 and CDR2: GTSNPN, SVGIG (reference sequence). CDR3: CAWTPRRGIGYTF. DNA of the CDR3: TGTGCCTGGACGCCAAGACGGGGAATTGGCTACACCTTC.

This rearrangement joins TRBV20-1 to TRBJ2-5; 10 bases are a match to TRBD2. The V and J ends lost 6 bases and 5 bases, in that order; junction bases with no gene match: 9. The germline CDR1 and CDR2 sequences are DFQATT and SNEGSKA (reference sequence). There are 14 residues in the CDR3. CDR3 region: CSASPGLARETQYF. Written as DNA, the CDR3 is TGCAGTGCGTCACCGGGACTAGCGAGGGAGACCCAGTACTTC.

V and J are TRBV7-3 and TRBJ2-1, with 8 bases lining up with TRBD2. V shed 2 bases and J 6 bases; nucleotides not matched to a gene: 12. The CDR3 consists of 17 residues. CDR1 is SGHTA and CDR2 is FQGTGA in the germline V gene. CDR3 bases: TGTGCCAGCAGCTTAGTCCCGGGACTAGGAGGTCGCAATGAGCAGTTCTTC. Translation gives CASSLVPGLGGRNEQFF.

This chain connects TRBV9 to TRBJ2-5, with D possibly being TRBD1 (6 bases). This CDR3 contains 14 residues. The V gene lost 3 bases and the J gene lost 5 bases, with 14 bases spanning the gap. Germline CDR1 reads SGDLS; CDR2 reads YYNGEE. CDR3 sequence (DNA): TGTGCCAGCAGCGCCGGGGCCCAGGGGGAGACCCAGTACTTC. This encodes CASSAGAQGETQYF.

The chain couples TRBV7-2 to TRBJ1-3; 7 positions agree with TRBD1. Germline CDR1 SGHTA, CDR2 FQGNSA. The CDR3 runs to 15 residues. J gave up 0 bases and V 6 bases, and 5 bases lay outside the gene matches. CDR3: CASSWGQISGNTIYF. Written as DNA, the CDR3 is TGTGCCAGCAGTTGGGGACAGATCTCTGGAAACACCATATATTTT.

V gene TRBV7-2 combines with J gene TRBJ1-3, with D perhaps matching TRBD1 (5 bases). The V and J ends lost 7 bases and 0 bases respectively, with 16 bases between them. Germline values: CDR1 SGHTA, CDR2 FQGNSA. CDR3 size: 16 residues. Here the CDR3 DNA reads TGTGCCAGCACCCCGCCGGGGACGGTCTCTGGAAACACCATATATTTT. This gives the protein CASTPPGTVSGNTIYF.

This clonotype showed up just a few times. The genes are TRBV18 and TRBJ2-3, with D possibly being TRBD1 (5 bases). CDR3 length: 14 residues. From germline, CDR1 is KGHSH and CDR2 LQKENI. Trimming shortened V by 2 bases and J by 0 bases, and 6 bases separated the two germline ends. The CDR3 sequence: CASSPGASTDTQYF. DNA of the CDR3: TGTGCCAGCTCACCAGGGGCAAGCACAGATACGCAGTATTTT.

The CDR3 nucleotides read TGTGCCAGCAGTTCGAGCTTCGTGGGGGACAGTTTAGAAAAACTGTTTTTT. Translation gives CASSSSFVGDSLEKLFF. The V call is TRBV12-3 or TRBV12-4, the J call TRBJ1-4; 7 nucleotides align to TRBD1. Trimming at V came to 4 bases and at J to 8 bases, leaving 16 bases not matched to a gene. This CDR3 spans 17 amino acids.

This clonotype was counted once. The chain employs TRBV12-3 or TRBV12-4 and TRBJ2-5; D gene unclear. Trimming left V 2 bases short and J 7 bases short, with 8 bases between. CDR3 length equals 12 residues. CDR3: CASSLPDGTQYF. As DNA, the CDR3 is TGTGCCAGCAGTTTACCCGATGGGACCCAGTACTTC.

The DNA for the CDR3 is TGCGCCAGCAGCTTGTGGGGACAGGGGTCCGGAAACACCATATATTTT. This translates into CASSLWGQGSGNTIYF. The chain carries TRBV5-1 and TRBJ1-3, with 10 bases that match TRBD1. V shed 1 base and J 4 bases; nucleotides not matched to a gene: 5. CDR3 size: 16 residues. Germline loops: CDR1 SGHRS, CDR2 YFSETQ.

The chain combines TRBV28 with TRBJ1-4; possible D gene TRBD1, 6 bases. V lost 4 bases, J lost 10 bases, and 16 bases lay in between. The germline CDR1 and CDR2 sequences are MDHEN and SYDVKM. This CDR3 has 14 amino acids. CDR3 amino acids: CASSYNRVYGKLFF. The CDR3 bases are TGTGCCAGCAGTTACAACAGGGTGTATGGAAAACTGTTTTTT.

The chain is built from TRBV12-3 or TRBV12-4 and TRBJ2-7; D assignment may be TRBD1 or TRBD2 (5 bases each). V shed 6 bases and J shed 0 bases, with 9 bases lying between them. CDR3 length: 13 amino acids. DNA for the CDR3: TGTGCCAGCAGGACAGAGGGCTCCTACGAGCAGTACTTC. It codes for CASRTEGSYEQYF.

The chain is built from TRBV9 and TRBJ2-5, with D perhaps being TRBD1 or TRBD2 (5 bases each). This CDR3 comprises 15 residues. Germline V lookup: CDR1 SGDLS, CDR2 YYNGEE. The V end lost 0 bases, the J end lost 2 bases, and 11 bases lay between the germline ends. For the CDR3, the DNA is TGTGCCAGCAGCGTAGAAGGGACGTTGCAAGAGACCCAGTACTTC. Its protein is CASSVEGTLQETQYF.

This chain links TRBV11-2 with TRBJ2-3; D is ambiguous. Germline V gives CDR1 SGHAT, CDR2 FQNNGV. The CDR3 length is 16 residues. V was shortened by 5 bases and J by 7 bases, with 22 bases between the two germline ends. In DNA, the CDR3 is TGTGCCAGCAGCCCCGTACGCACGTCCCATCTATATACGCAGTATTTT. Translation: CASSPVRTSHLYTQYF. Full variable domain (missing parts from reference TRBV11-2 and TRBJ2-3): EAGVAQSPRYKIIEKRQSVAFWCNPISGHATLYWYQQILGQGPKLLIQFQNNGVVDDSQLPKDRFSAERLKGVDSTLKIQPAKLEDSAVYLCASSPVRTSHLYTQYFGPGTRLTVL.

This chain joins TRBV3-1 and TRBJ2-7; a weak D match, TRBD1 (5 bases). Between the trimmed V and J ends, which lost 1 base and 2 bases, there was a span of 9 bases. The germline V gene has CDR1 LGHDT and CDR2 YNNKEL (reference sequence). This CDR3 is built from 14 residues. CDR3 coding DNA: TGTGCCAGCAGCCAAGGGGCAGGGACCTACGAGCAGTACTTC. This codes for CASSQGAGTYEQYF.

The rearrangement uses TRBV19 and TRBJ1-3, with TRBD1 as a possible D gene (5 bases). V lost 3 bases to trimming and J lost 2 bases, with 14 bases between them. The CDR3 length is 16 residues. Germline CDR1 is LNHDA and CDR2 is SQIVND (reference sequence). This CDR3 is CASSMGVVGTGNTIYF. The DNA for the CDR3 is TGTGCCAGTAGTATGGGGGTCGTAGGAACTGGAAACACCATATATTTT.

The chain has TRBV30 and TRBJ2-5, with 9 bases identical to TRBD1. The germline V gene encodes CDR1 GTSNPN and CDR2 SVGIG (reference sequence). The CDR3 loop spans 15 amino acids. V was clipped by 4 bases and J by 5 bases; unmatched bases: 11. For the CDR3, the DNA is TGTGCCTGGACATCTTGGACAGGGGCTAGGGAGACCCAGTACTTC. It codes for CAWTSWTGARETQYF.

The V call is TRBV28, the J call TRBJ2-3; D uncertain. This CDR3 is 16 amino acids long. The germline V and J ends were trimmed by 2 bases and 1 base, with 13 bases remaining between them. Per germline, CDR1 MDHEN and CDR2 SYDVKM. CDR3 DNA: TGTGCCAGCAGTTTAGGCGGATGGCTCCGCACAGATACGCAGTATTTT. This sequence encodes CASSLGGWLRTDTQYF.